This T cell receptor (beta chain) was captured by sequencing in a study of OX40 agonist ivuxolimab in advanced cancers. Turning to the study itself: Participants could have had prior anti-PD-1, anti-PD-L1 or anti-CTLA-4 therapy, and around 40% had some.

Produced via immunoSEQ multiplex PCR; TCRdb's table is partial and in-frame only. Of under 100,000 clones in the sample, approximately 90% were seen once. Study-level results: At 0.1 to 3.0 mg/kg, CD4+ and CD8+ blood T cells expanded clonally by week 6.

Germline values: CDR1 WSHSY, CDR2 SAAADI. V was pared by 4 bases and J by 2 bases, with 9 bases between. CDR3 length equals 13 residues. As to this clone: Antigen unknown.

The input for sequencing was CD4+ or CD8+ T cells sorted from blood, taken in a trial of the OX40 agonist ivuxolimab. This sequence was found in an adult with an advanced solid tumor such as melanoma, head and neck, liver or kidney cancer. The chain has TRBV10-2 and TRBJ2-7; D remains unclear. The CDR3 nucleotides read TGCGCCAGCAGTGGAACGGTCGCCTACGAGCAGTACTTC. Encoded protein: CASSGTVAYEQYF.